A single sample is the source of the 26 T cell receptor beta chains below, sequenced in a study of blood T cell repertoires in COVID-19 (TCRdb year 2020). Library preparation used the immunoSEQ multiplex PCR assay. TCRdb took over this immuneACCESS table, retaining in-frame rearrangements with V and J assigned. Such tables are incomplete; in checked studies, under half of the missing clones stem from an unresolved V gene, and the remainder is unexplained. The sample table shows around 100,000 clones, and 70% to 85% are seen once. Together, the top ten hold approximately 24% of the sample. The sample was peripheral blood. The receptors originated from a human donor in a cohort sampled during active COVID-19.

The chain is built from TRBV3-1 (or the pseudogene TRBV3-2) and TRBJ2-1, with 9 positions matching TRBD2. Germline trimming cut 3 bases from V and 4 bases from J; bases unmatched to any gene: 10. The CDR3 sequence is 17 residues long. Germline V gene data show CDR1 as LGHDT and CDR2 as YNNKEL (reference sequence). CDR3 in DNA: TGTGCCAGCAGCCATCCCCGCGGGCTAGCGGGGTACAATGAGCAGTTCTTC. This codes for CASSHPRGLAGYNEQFF.

The chain combines TRBV28 with TRBJ2-7; 9 nucleotides agree with TRBD1. Germline loops: CDR1 MDHEN, CDR2 SYDVKM. The CDR3 is made up of 13 amino acids. With 6 bases clipped from V and 3 bases from J, the junction kept 3 bases outside the gene matches. CDR3 DNA sequence: TGTGCCAGCAGGTGGGACAGGGACTACGAGCAGTACTTC. Translated, it gives CASRWDRDYEQYF.

In this sample, this clone turned up once. V is TRBV12-5 and J is TRBJ2-1; 10 nucleotides agree with TRBD2. The V segment lost 4 bases and the J segment 5 bases; nucleotides outside the gene matches: 8. CDR1 and CDR2 (germline): LGHNT, FRNRAP. The CDR3 has 16 amino acids. The CDR3 sequence is CASGYEAGGVDNEQFF. The CDR3 nucleotides read TGTGCTAGTGGTTACGAAGCGGGAGGGGTTGACAATGAGCAGTTCTTC.

This chain links TRBV10-3 with TRBJ1-5, with 8 bases identical to TRBD1. Germline CDR1 ENHRY, CDR2 SYGVKD. Trimming removed 4 bases from V and 4 bases from J; junction bases left unmatched: 0. There are 13 residues in the CDR3. CDR3 DNA sequence: TGTGCCATCAGTGGGACAGGGAATCAGCCCCAGCATTTT. As protein: CAISGTGNQPQHF.

The chain links TRBV9 to TRBJ1-2; D is perhaps TRBD1 (5 bases). The V gene's germline CDR1 is SGDLS and CDR2 YYNGEE. V lost 3 bases to trimming and J lost 3 bases, with 15 bases between them. This CDR3 comprises 15 residues. The CDR3 DNA sequence: TGTGCCAGCAGCGGCCCCTTTTTAGGGGACTATGGCTACACCTTC. Its translation: CASSGPFLGDYGYTF.

This chain links TRBV21-1 with TRBJ2-1; the table's TRBD2 call for D was not verified on the DNA. TRBV21-1 is a documented pseudogene. This CDR3 spans 15 amino acids. The CDR3 spells CASREPGTSGRGRFF. CDR3 DNA: TGTGCCAGCAGGGAACCGGGGACTAGCGGGAGGGGTAGGTTCTTC.

The V gene is TRBV7-6, the J gene TRBJ2-1, with 7 bases lining up with TRBD1. CDR3 length equals 16 residues. V was pared by 1 base and J by 10 bases, with 13 bases of the junction left unmatched. The germline V gene has CDR1 SGHVS and CDR2 FNYEAQ. The chain's CDR3 is CASSLGRGPGQGEQFF. CDR3 bases: TGTGCCAGCAGCTTAGGAAGGGGGCCGGGGCAAGGCGAGCAGTTCTTC.

The chain is built from TRBV28 and TRBJ1-1; TRBD1 is a possible D gene (5 bases). Germline lookup yields CDR1 MDHEN and CDR2 SYDVKM. The CDR3 is 14 amino acids. The V end was cut by 8 bases, the J end by 4 bases, with 17 bases between. This chain's CDR3 is CASLSGEGITEAFF. For the CDR3, the DNA is TGTGCCAGCCTATCGGGGGAGGGTATCACTGAAGCTTTCTTT.

This chain links TRBV19 with TRBJ1-3, with D possibly TRBD1 on 5 matching bases. There are 13 residues in the CDR3. V gave up 6 bases and J gave up 8 bases, with 14 bases separating them. CDR1 is LNHDA, CDR2 SQIVND, per germline (reference sequence). In nucleotides, the CDR3 is TGTGCCAGTAGCAGGGAATCCGTATACACCATATATTTT. Protein sequence: CASSRESVYTIYF.

The chain is built from TRBV5-5 and TRBJ2-7; 16 bases agree with TRBD2. With V trimmed by 5 bases and J by 2 bases, 13 bases remained unmatched. CDR3 length: 19 amino acids. The germline gives CDR1 SGHKS, CDR2 YYEKEE (reference sequence). CDR3: CASSSGTSGRAGSTYEQYF. The DNA of the CDR3 is TGTGCCAGCAGTTCCGGGACTAGCGGGAGGGCCGGTTCGACCTACGAGCAGTACTTC.

The gene calls are TRBV7-9 and TRBJ2-1; TRBD2 agrees at 7 bases. Germline loops: CDR1 SEHNR, CDR2 FQNEAQ (reference sequence). CDR3 length equals 14 residues. V trimming: 0 bases; J trimming: 9 bases; junction bases outside the gene matches: 5. For the CDR3, the DNA is TGTGCCAGCAGCTTAGCGGGAGGGCCAACTGAGCAGTTCTTC. Translated: CASSLAGGPTEQFF.

This clone was found a few times. The gene calls are TRBV7-7 and TRBJ2-2, with D possibly being TRBD2 (6 bases). The CDR3 has 13 amino acids. From germline, CDR1 is SSHAT and CDR2 FNYEAQ (reference sequence). The CDR3 is CASGGGYTGELFF. CDR3 in DNA: TGTGCTAGCGGCGGCGGATACACCGGGGAGCTGTTTTTT.

This CDR3 is CASKLLAGNTGELFF. In DNA form, the CDR3 reads TGTGCCAGCAAATTACTAGCGGGGAACACCGGGGAGCTGTTTTTT. The gene calls are TRBV2 and TRBJ2-2; TRBD2 matches at 9 bases. The CDR3 loop spans 15 amino acids. Trimming at V came to 7 bases and at J to 1 base, leaving 4 bases not matched to a gene. Germline V gene data show CDR1 as SNHLY and CDR2 as FYNNEI.

This chain links TRBV7-6 with TRBJ2-5; possibly TRBD1 for D (5 bases). The germline V gene encodes CDR1 SGHVS and CDR2 FNYEAQ. The CDR3 is made up of 13 amino acids. Deletions cut 4 bases from V and 5 bases from J, with 11 bases between. For the CDR3, the DNA is TGTGCCAGCAGCTCCACAGGTGCGGAGACCCAGTACTTC. This gives the protein CASSSTGAETQYF.

This clone was seen once. V and J are TRBV7-9 and TRBJ2-5, with D uncertain. Trimming stripped 4 bases from V and 5 bases from J, with 8 bases between. CDR3 length equals 12 residues. Per the germline V gene, CDR1 is SEHNR and CDR2 is FQNEAQ (reference sequence). The CDR3 sequence: CASSYYRETQYF. The CDR3 nucleotides are TGTGCCAGCAGCTACTACCGGGAGACCCAGTACTTC.

This rearrangement joins TRBV6-5 to TRBJ2-3, with a weak D call TRBD1 (5 bases). The CDR3 contains 15 residues. CDR1 and CDR2 from the germline V gene are MNHEY and SVGAGI. V was cut by 7 bases and J by 1 base, with 15 bases left in between. The CDR3 DNA sequence: TGTGCCAGCACCTCCCTAGGGGAACGCACAGATACGCAGTATTTT. It is translated as CASTSLGERTDTQYF.

This chain joins TRBV7-6 and TRBJ2-2, with 7 bases aligning to TRBD1. Looked up from germline, CDR1 is SGHVS and CDR2 is FNYEAQ. This CDR3 comprises 13 residues. V dropped 6 bases and J dropped 6; count of bases not matched to a gene: 4. The chain's CDR3 is CASRLTGAGELFF. DNA for the CDR3: TGTGCCAGCAGACTCACAGGGGCCGGGGAGCTGTTTTTT.

The J gene is TRBJ2-1, the V gene TRBV5-1, with 10 bases matching TRBD2. V shed 4 bases and J 1 base; nucleotides not matched to a gene: 8. The CDR3 runs to 17 residues. Germline CDR1 is SGHRS and CDR2 is YFSETQ. CDR3 in DNA: TGCGCCAGCAGCCCAGGACTAGCGGTCCAATCCTACAATGAGCAGTTCTTC. The encoded protein is CASSPGLAVQSYNEQFF.

The CDR3 region is CASSYRQGLKDGYTF. For the CDR3, the DNA is TGTGCCAGCAGTTACCGACAGGGCTTAAAGGATGGCTACACCTTC. The rearrangement uses TRBV6-2 or TRBV6-3 and TRBJ1-2, with 7 positions matching TRBD1. In germline, CDR1 is MNHEY, CDR2 SVGEGT. Germline trimming cut 2 bases from V and 6 bases from J; bases unmatched to any gene: 9. CDR3 length: 15 residues.

V gene TRBV6-5 combines with J gene TRBJ2-3; 8 nucleotides match TRBD1. Germline loops: CDR1 MNHEY, CDR2 SVGAGI. This CDR3 is 15 amino acids long. V was pared by 6 bases and J by 3 bases, with 8 bases of the junction left unmatched. DNA for the CDR3: TGTGCCAGCAGGAAGCAGGGGGCTGGGACAGATACGCAGTATTTT. This translates into CASRKQGAGTDTQYF.

The chain joins TRBV10-3 to TRBJ1-2, with TRBD1 matching over 7 bases. There are 17 residues in the CDR3. With 4 bases clipped from V and 2 bases from J, the junction kept 13 bases outside the gene matches. Per germline, CDR1 ENHRY and CDR2 SYGVKD. The chain's CDR3 is CAISARATGISNYGYTF. In DNA form, the CDR3 reads TGTGCCATCAGTGCCCGGGCGACAGGGATCTCCAACTATGGCTACACCTTC.

The rearrangement links TRBV10-1 to TRBJ2-1, with 11 bases lining up with TRBD1. The V segment lost 5 bases and the J segment 5 bases; nucleotides outside the gene matches: 5. Per germline, CDR1 WNHNN and CDR2 SYGVQD (reference sequence). The CDR3 extends over 15 amino acids. CDR3 sequence reads: CASSSPDRGHNEQFF. Here the CDR3 DNA reads TGCGCCAGCAGTTCACCGGACAGGGGGCACAATGAGCAGTTCTTC.

The chain uses TRBV3-1 (or the pseudogene TRBV3-2) and TRBJ1-1, with D possibly TRBD1 on 5 matching bases. The CDR3 runs to 13 residues. Trimming stripped 3 bases from V and 6 bases from J, with 11 bases between. CDR1 is LGHDT and CDR2 is YNNKEL in the germline V gene (reference sequence). In DNA, the CDR3 is TGTGCCAGCAGCCAGGACAAGAAATCTGAAGCTTTCTTT. This codes for CASSQDKKSEAFF.

CDR3 in DNA: TGTGCCAGCAGCCTCCCGGGACAGGGGATTGGAAACACCATATATTTT. Protein: CASSLPGQGIGNTIYF. The chain links TRBV7-9 to TRBJ1-3; TRBD1 matches 10 bases. The CDR3 runs to 16 residues. V lost 5 bases, J lost 3 bases, and 7 bases stayed unmatched. CDR1 and CDR2 (germline): SEHNR, FQNEAQ (reference sequence).

The rearrangement links TRBV3-1 (or the pseudogene TRBV3-2) to TRBJ1-1; D unclear. Germline CDR1 and CDR2: LGHDT and YNNKEL (reference sequence). V dropped 1 base and J dropped 4 bases, with 16 bases sitting between them. This CDR3 is built from 16 residues. CDR3 loop: CASSQANVIRGTEAFF. In DNA, the CDR3 is TGTGCCAGCAGCCAAGCGAACGTTATCCGGGGCACTGAAGCTTTCTTT.

V gene TRBV18 combines with J gene TRBJ1-1; TRBD1 matches at 9 bases. J was trimmed by 6 bases and V by 6 bases; bases with no gene match: 8. This CDR3 is 14 amino acids long. From germline, CDR1 is KGHSH and CDR2 LQKENI. The CDR3 sequence is CASSIGQGWAEAFF. In nucleotides, the CDR3 is TGTGCCAGCTCGATCGGACAGGGGTGGGCTGAAGCTTTCTTT.